One and the same sample provided the 22 T cell receptor beta chains below, sequenced in a study of blood T cell repertoires in COVID-19. Assay: immunoSEQ multiplex PCR; the TCRdb copy retains only in-frame clones and omits some. The sample consists of about 250,000 clones, around 83% of them appearing once. The sequenced sample was peripheral blood. These receptors were obtained from a man older than 75 with acute or convalescent COVID-19.

The chain has TRBV10-3 and TRBJ1-1; D not resolved. Germline V gene sequence: CDR1 ENHRY, CDR2 SYGVKD. The germline V and J ends were trimmed by 5 bases and 4 bases, with 17 bases remaining between them. This CDR3 contains 15 residues. The CDR3 coding sequence is TGTGCCATCAGTTCTAAAGAGGGAAGAGGCACTGAAGCTTTCTTT. Its translation is CAISSKEGRGTEAFF.

Only one count was recorded for this clone. The CDR3 coding sequence is TGTGCCAGCAGCTTATTCACAGGGGGCTGGAGCAATCAGCCCCAGCATTTT. It translates to CASSLFTGGWSNQPQHF. The chain employs TRBV7-2 and TRBJ1-5; 9 bases map to TRBD1. The CDR3 loop spans 17 amino acids. Germline assignment: CDR1 SGHTA and CDR2 FQGNSA. With V trimmed by 2 bases and J by 1 base, 6 bases remained unmatched.

This clone was seen only once. The chain uses TRBV4-2 and TRBJ2-3; D is perhaps TRBD1 (6 bases). The germline gives CDR1 LGHNA, CDR2 YNFKEQ. V shed 0 bases and J shed 5 bases, with 9 bases lying between them. The CDR3 spans 14 residues. This chain's CDR3 is CASSQEQGRDTQYF. The DNA of the CDR3 is TGTGCCAGCAGCCAAGAGCAGGGGAGAGATACGCAGTATTTT.

This clone was counted between two and nine times. This chain connects TRBV10-1 to TRBJ2-7, with 8 bases lining up with TRBD1. The V and J ends lost 2 bases and 5 bases, in that order; junction bases with no gene match: 5. Per the germline V gene, CDR1 is WNHNN and CDR2 is SYGVQD (reference sequence). The CDR3 has 14 amino acids. CDR3 sequence (DNA): TGCGCCAGCAGTGAGGGACAGGGCCGAAACGAGCAGTACTTC. It translates to CASSEGQGRNEQYF.

V and J are TRBV5-1 and TRBJ2-7, with 7 nucleotides matching TRBD1. Germline CDR1 is SGHRS and CDR2 is YFSETQ. The V gene end was trimmed by 3 bases and the J gene end by 5 bases; junction bases not matched to a gene: 5. CDR3 length equals 13 residues. The DNA for the CDR3 is TGCGCCAGCAGCTCCGGACAGGTCGACGAGCAGTACTTC. Protein product: CASSSGQVDEQYF.

This chain links TRBV18 with TRBJ2-7; D call uncertain. CDR3 size: 14 residues. V was pared by 3 bases and J by 0 bases, with 9 bases between. Germline V gene data show CDR1 as KGHSH and CDR2 as LQKENI. The chain's CDR3 is CASSPSPSSYEQYF. The CDR3 bases are TGTGCCAGCTCACCCAGTCCCTCCTCCTACGAGCAGTACTTC. The full variable domain, rest sourced from reference TRBV18 and TRBJ2-7, is NAGVMQNPRHLVRRRGQEARLRCSPMKGHSHVYWYRQLPEEGLKFMVYLQKENIIDESGMPKERFSAEFPKEGPSILRIQQVVRGDSAAYFCASSPSPSSYEQYFGPGTRLTVT.

This chain links TRBV3-1 (or the pseudogene TRBV3-2) with TRBJ1-1, with D possibly matching TRBD1 (6 bases). Germline-derived CDR1 and CDR2 are LGHDT and YNNKEL (reference sequence). V lost 7 bases and J 0 bases, leaving 12 bases between the germline ends. The CDR3 is 14 residues long. The DNA of the CDR3 is TGTGCCAGCAAAGAGACAGGCGTGAACACTGAAGCTTTCTTT. It translates to CASKETGVNTEAFF.

In its sample, this clone was seen many times. The rearrangement uses TRBV19 and TRBJ2-2; no definite D call. Germline V lookup: CDR1 LNHDA, CDR2 SQIVND (reference sequence). Trimming pared 4 bases from V and 6 bases from J, leaving 18 bases between. This CDR3 contains 16 residues. This CDR3 is CASSKALRGLPGELFF. CDR3 in DNA: TGTGCCAGTAGTAAGGCCTTAAGAGGTTTGCCCGGGGAGCTGTTTTTT. Full variable domain (rest looked up from reference TRBV19 and TRBJ2-2): DGGITQSPKYLFRKEGQNVTLSCEQNLNHDAMYWYRQDPGQGLRLIYYSQIVNDFQKGDIAEGYSVSREKKESFPLTVTSAQKNPTAFYLCASSKALRGLPGELFFGEGSRLTVL.

V usage is TRBV28 and J usage is TRBJ1-4; D remains ambiguous. The V gene's germline CDR1 is MDHEN and CDR2 SYDVKM. This CDR3 has 13 amino acids. V was trimmed by 10 bases and J by 6 bases, leaving 15 bases between them. The DNA of the CDR3 is TGTGCCACGGGAGGCAACTGGGATGAAAAACTGTTTTTT. This sequence encodes CATGGNWDEKLFF.

The J gene is TRBJ2-2, the V gene TRBV3-1 (or the pseudogene TRBV3-2); a possible D gene is TRBD2 (7 bases). Trimming left V 4 bases short and J 7 bases short, with 16 bases between. Germline V CDR1 and CDR2: LGHDT, YNNKEL (reference sequence). The CDR3 is made up of 15 amino acids. Written as DNA, the CDR3 is TGTGCCAGCAGCCTGATCGGGGGGCCGAACGGGGAGCTGTTTTTT. It is translated as CASSLIGGPNGELFF.

The J gene is TRBJ2-3, the V gene TRBV2; 7 positions match TRBD1. Trimming at V came to 6 bases and at J to 1 base, leaving 7 bases not matched to a gene. Germline loops: CDR1 SNHLY, CDR2 FYNNEI. The CDR3 spans 15 residues. This chain's CDR3 is CASRARQGRTDTQYF. Here the CDR3 DNA reads TGTGCCAGCAGAGCGCGACAGGGACGCACAGATACGCAGTATTTT.

The chain carries TRBV29-1 and TRBJ2-2, with D uncertain. The germline gives CDR1 SQVTM, CDR2 ANQGSEA. The ends were cut back, 0 bases at V and 1 base at J, with 9 bases in the middle. This CDR3 comprises 15 residues. The CDR3 protein is CSVEDVLQNTGELFF. Written as DNA, the CDR3 is TGCAGCGTTGAAGATGTCTTACAGAACACCGGGGAGCTGTTTTTT.

The J gene is TRBJ1-2, the V gene TRBV6-5; D is perhaps TRBD1 (5 bases). The V and J ends lost 6 bases and 4 bases respectively, with 9 bases between them. CDR3 length equals 12 residues. CDR1 and CDR2 from the germline V gene are MNHEY and SVGAGI. CDR3 sequence reads: CASRQGGYGYTF. For the CDR3, the DNA is TGTGCCAGCAGGCAGGGAGGCTATGGCTACACCTTC.

The chain has TRBV11-2 and TRBJ2-1; 11 nucleotides align to TRBD2. The CDR3 runs to 15 residues. V gave up 6 bases and J gave up 7 bases; unmatched junction bases: 8. Germline V gives CDR1 SGHAT, CDR2 FQNNGV. The CDR3 loop is CASSLLAGGLNEQFF. The CDR3 DNA is TGTGCCAGCAGTCTCTTAGCGGGGGGGCTTAATGAGCAGTTCTTC.

CDR3 loop: CASTPGQRSEKLFF. For the CDR3, the DNA is TGTGCCAGTACGCCGGGACAGAGGAGTGAAAAACTGTTTTTT. The chain is built from TRBV19 and TRBJ1-4, with 7 bases fitting TRBD1. Trimming cost V 7 bases and J 7 bases; bases outside gene matches: 9. This CDR3 region has 14 residues. Per germline, CDR1 LNHDA and CDR2 SQIVND (reference sequence). Full variable domain (outside the CDR3, taken from reference TRBV19 and TRBJ1-4): DGGITQSPKYLFRKEGQNVTLSCEQNLNHDAMYWYRQDPGQGLRLIYYSQIVNDFQKGDIAEGYSVSREKKESFPLTVTSAQKNPTAFYLCASTPGQRSEKLFFGSGTQLSVL.

This rearrangement joins TRBV19 to TRBJ2-6; TRBD1 aligns across 11 bases. The CDR3 has 18 residues. With V trimmed by 5 bases and J by 2 bases, 8 bases remained unmatched. Germline loops: CDR1 LNHDA, CDR2 SQIVND (reference sequence). The CDR3 here is CASSPRWDRGAGANVLTF. In DNA form, the CDR3 reads TGTGCCAGTAGTCCGAGGTGGGACAGGGGGGCTGGGGCCAACGTCCTGACTTTC. Combining the CDR3 with reference TRBV19 and TRBJ2-6 gives the whole variable domain DGGITQSPKYLFRKEGQNVTLSCEQNLNHDAMYWYRQDPGQGLRLIYYSQIVNDFQKGDIAEGYSVSREKKESFPLTVTSAQKNPTAFYLCASSPRWDRGAGANVLTFGAGSRLTVL.

Concerning this clone itself: This sample also contains other DNA sequences that code for the same CDR3. This chain uses TRBV18 with TRBJ1-1; 8 nucleotides align to TRBD1. V dropped 3 bases and J dropped 1; count of bases not matched to a gene: 4. Germline V lookup: CDR1 KGHSH, CDR2 LQKENI. The CDR3 runs to 15 residues. In DNA, the CDR3 is TGTGCCAGCTCACCGTCAGGGACAGGGAACACTGAAGCTTTCTTT. Translating it yields CASSPSGTGNTEAFF.

This rearrangement joins TRBV27 to TRBJ2-7; 10 nucleotides align to TRBD1. V shed 5 bases and J 9 bases; nucleotides not matched to a gene: 7. Germline lookup yields CDR1 MNHEY and CDR2 SMNVEV (reference sequence). The CDR3 sequence is 13 residues long. The CDR3: CASSTRTGGAQYF. The CDR3 coding sequence is TGTGCCAGCAGTACCCGGACAGGGGGGGCGCAGTACTTC.

The chain carries TRBV28 and TRBJ2-2; 8 bases match TRBD1. This CDR3 is built from 17 residues. V trimming: 4 bases; J trimming: 3 bases; junction bases outside the gene matches: 10. The V gene's germline CDR1 is MDHEN and CDR2 SYDVKM. The CDR3 DNA reads as TGTGCCAGCAGTTATACCGCCGGGACAGGATACACCGGGGAGCTGTTTTTT. This codes for CASSYTAGTGYTGELFF.

This clone appeared a few times. The rearrangement uses TRBV5-4 and TRBJ1-4, with D unclear. Trimming pared 0 bases from V and 5 bases from J, leaving 8 bases between. The CDR3 is 14 amino acids. Germline V gives CDR1 SGHNT, CDR2 YYREEE (reference sequence). The CDR3, as DNA: TGTGCCAGCAGCTTGGGCGGTTTCAATGAAAAACTGTTTTTT. The encoded protein is CASSLGGFNEKLFF.

The chain employs TRBV5-1 and TRBJ1-1; D is perhaps TRBD1 (5 bases). V lost 0 bases and J 4 bases, leaving 16 bases between the germline ends. The CDR3 is 16 residues long. Germline V gene data show CDR1 as SGHRS and CDR2 as YFSETQ. CDR3 DNA sequence: TGCGCCAGCAGCTTGGGGAGGGGTGAGGGAAGCACTGAAGCTTTCTTT. It codes for CASSLGRGEGSTEAFF.

The V gene is TRBV5-5, the J gene TRBJ2-1, with TRBD1 matching 9 bases. V lost 0 bases, J lost 1 base, and 5 bases stayed unmatched. CDR1 and CDR2 (germline): SGHKS, YYEKEE (reference sequence). The CDR3 is 17 residues long. CDR3 in amino acids: CASSLVPGQGSYNEQFF. The CDR3 DNA reads TGTGCCAGCAGCTTGGTTCCGGGACAGGGTTCCTACAATGAGCAGTTCTTC.